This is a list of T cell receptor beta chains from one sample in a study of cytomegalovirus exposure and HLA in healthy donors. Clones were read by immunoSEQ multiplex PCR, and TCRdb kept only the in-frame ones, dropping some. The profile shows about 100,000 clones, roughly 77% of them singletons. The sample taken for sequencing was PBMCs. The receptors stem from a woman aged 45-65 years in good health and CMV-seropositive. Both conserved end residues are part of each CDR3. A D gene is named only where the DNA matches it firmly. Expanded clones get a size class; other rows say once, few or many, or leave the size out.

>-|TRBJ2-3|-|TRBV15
CATSTSGLYGDTQYF
TGTGCCACCAGCACTTCAGGGCTGTACGGGGATACGCAGTATTTT
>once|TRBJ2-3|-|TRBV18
CASSPPYRLSSTDTQYF
TGTGCCAGCTCACCACCATACAGGCTCTCTAGCACAGATACGCAGTATTTT
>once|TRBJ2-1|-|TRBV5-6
CASSRTATSYNEQFF
TGTGCCAGCAGCCGGACAGCGACCTCCTACAATGAGCAGTTCTTC
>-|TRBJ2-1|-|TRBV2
CASSVLASIGSEQFF
TGTGCCAGCAGTGTTCTAGCATCCATTGGAAGTGAGCAGTTCTTC
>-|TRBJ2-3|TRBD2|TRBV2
CASSERTSGRTQYF
TGTGCCAGCAGTGAACGGACTAGTGGACGCACGCAGTATTTT
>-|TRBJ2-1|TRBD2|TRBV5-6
CASSLGLAGYNEQFF
TGTGCCAGCAGCTTGGGACTAGCGGGGTACAATGAGCAGTTCTTC
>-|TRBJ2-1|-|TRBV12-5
CASGLVQGRGDEQFF
TGTGCTAGTGGTTTGGTACAAGGCAGGGGGGATGAGCAGTTCTTC
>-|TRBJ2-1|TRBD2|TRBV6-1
CASHGTSGYNEQFF
TGTGCCAGCCACGGGACTAGCGGATACAATGAGCAGTTCTTC
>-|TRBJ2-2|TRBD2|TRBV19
CATAAGSGSGSGELFF
TGTGCCACCGCCGCGGGCAGCGGGAGTGGGAGCGGGGAGCTGTTTTTT
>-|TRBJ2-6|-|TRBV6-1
CASSEGFYLSGANVLTF
TGTGCCAGCAGTGAAGGGTTCTACCTCTCTGGGGCCAACGTCCTGACTTTC
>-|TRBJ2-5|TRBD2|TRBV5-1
CASSWTSGKQETQYF
TGCGCCAGCAGCTGGACTAGCGGGAAACAAGAGACCCAGTACTTC
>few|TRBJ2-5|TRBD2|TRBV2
CASSALAGAGETQYF
TGTGCCAGCAGCGCCTTAGCGGGGGCCGGAGAGACCCAGTACTTC
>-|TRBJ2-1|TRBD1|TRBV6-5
CASRQQGSFNNEQFF
TGTGCCAGCAGACAACAGGGGAGCTTTAACAATGAGCAGTTCTTC
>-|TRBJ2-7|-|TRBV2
CASSGWGEGGYEQYF
TGTGCCAGCTCAGGGTGGGGGGAAGGAGGTTACGAGCAGTACTTC
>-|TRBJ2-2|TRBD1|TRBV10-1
CASSDRQGASGELFF
TGCGCCAGCAGTGACAGGCAGGGGGCCTCCGGGGAGCTGTTTTTT
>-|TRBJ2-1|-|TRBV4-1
CASSQPPIQRVRSYNEQFF
TGCGCCAGCAGCCAACCTCCCATCCAGCGGGTACGCTCCTACAATGAGCAGTTCTTC
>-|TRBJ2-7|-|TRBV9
CASSVGGRTSSYEQYF
TGTGCCAGCAGCGTCGGAGGAAGGACTTCATCCTACGAGCAGTACTTC
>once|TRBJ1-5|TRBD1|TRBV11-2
CASSLLPGGDQPQHF
TGTGCCAGCAGCTTACTCCCAGGGGGTGATCAGCCCCAGCATTTT
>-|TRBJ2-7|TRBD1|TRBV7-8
CASSSRQGTDLPGEQYF
TGTGCCAGCAGCTCCAGACAGGGGACCGACCTCCCAGGGGAGCAGTACTTC
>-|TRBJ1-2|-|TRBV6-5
CASSYSISGYYGYTF
TGTGCCAGCAGTTACTCGATATCGGGGTACTATGGCTACACCTTC
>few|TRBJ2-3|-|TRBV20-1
CSAGRGATQYF
TGCAGTGCGGGGAGGGGGGCTACGCAGTATTTT
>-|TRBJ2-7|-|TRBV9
CTSSVAPSISYEQYF
TGTACCAGCAGCGTAGCACCCTCTATCTCCTACGAGCAGTACTTC
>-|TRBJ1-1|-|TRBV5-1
CASSGWEQGETEAFF
TGCGCCAGCAGCGGCTGGGAACAGGGCGAAACTGAAGCTTTCTTT
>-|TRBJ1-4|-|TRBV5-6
CASSRRVTNEKLFF
TGTGCCAGCAGCCGGAGGGTAACTAATGAAAAACTGTTTTTT
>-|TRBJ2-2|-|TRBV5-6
CASSLVLASTGELFF
TGTGCCAGCAGCTTGGTGCTAGCGAGCACCGGGGAGCTGTTTTTT
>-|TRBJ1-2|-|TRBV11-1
CASSLDQGRDGYTF
TGTGCCAGCAGCTTAGACCAGGGCCGGGATGGCTACACCTTC
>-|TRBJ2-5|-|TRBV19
CASSISVREQETQYF
TGTGCCAGTAGTATCTCGGTCAGGGAACAAGAGACCCAGTACTTC
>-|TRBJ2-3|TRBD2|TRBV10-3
CAISGIVGGSGTDTQYF
TGTGCCATCAGTGGGATTGTTGGCGGGAGTGGGACAGATACGCAGTATTTT
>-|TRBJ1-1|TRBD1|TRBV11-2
CASRANRGRDTEAFF
TGTGCCAGCAGGGCGAACAGGGGGCGAGACACTGAAGCTTTCTTT
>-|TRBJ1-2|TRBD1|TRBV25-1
CASSEDRGRANYGYTF
TGTGCCAGCAGTGAGGACAGGGGGCGAGCTAACTATGGCTACACCTTC
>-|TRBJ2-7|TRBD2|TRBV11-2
CASSLVAGVPYEQYF
TGTGCCAGCAGCTTAGTGGCGGGGGTCCCCTACGAGCAGTACTTC
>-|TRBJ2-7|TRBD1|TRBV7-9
CSSRGGQAAYEQYF
TGTTCCAGCAGAGGTGGACAGGCAGCCTACGAGCAGTACTTC
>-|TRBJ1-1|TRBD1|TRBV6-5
CASSLDRAEAFF
TGTGCCAGCAGTCTGGACAGGGCTGAAGCTTTCTTT
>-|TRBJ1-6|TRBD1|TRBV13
CASSSAGTGDDSPLHF
TGTGCCAGCAGCAGTGCTGGGACAGGGGATGATTCACCCCTCCACTTT
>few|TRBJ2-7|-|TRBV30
CAFGRDRPYEQYF
TGTGCCTTCGGGAGGGACAGACCCTACGAGCAGTACTTC
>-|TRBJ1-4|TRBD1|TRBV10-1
CASSAADRNEKLFF
TGCGCCAGCAGTGCCGCGGACAGGAATGAAAAACTGTTTTTT
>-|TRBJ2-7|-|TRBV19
CASSTPEAIYEQYF
TGTGCCAGTAGTACCCCCGAGGCAATTTACGAGCAGTACTTC
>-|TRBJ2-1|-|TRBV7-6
CASSPGSEQFF
TGTGCCAGCAGCCCCGGTAGTGAGCAGTTCTTC
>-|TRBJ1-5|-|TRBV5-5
CASSPQGPINQPQHF
TGTGCCAGCAGCCCACAGGGACCGATCAATCAGCCCCAGCATTTT
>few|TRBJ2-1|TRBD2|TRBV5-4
CASSLGLAEYNEQFF
TGTGCCAGCAGCTTAGGTCTAGCGGAGTACAATGAGCAGTTCTTC
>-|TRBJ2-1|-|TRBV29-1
CSVEDQKDAEQFF
TGCAGCGTTGAAGATCAGAAAGATGCTGAGCAGTTCTTC
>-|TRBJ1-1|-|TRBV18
CASSQQGYTEAFF
TGTGCCAGCTCACAGCAGGGATACACTGAAGCTTTCTTT
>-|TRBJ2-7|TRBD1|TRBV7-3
CASSSERDSEQYF
TGTGCCAGCAGCTCAGAAAGGGACAGCGAGCAGTACTTC
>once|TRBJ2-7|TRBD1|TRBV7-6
CASSLGTGVRGEQYF
TGTGCCAGCAGCTTAGGGACAGGGGTCCGCGGCGAGCAGTACTTC